This T cell receptor (beta chain) was found in a study of cytomegalovirus exposure and HLA in healthy donors. Study results and limitations: Later on, an analysis found that several of the most significant clusters appeared to be linked to common viral pathogens, which included parvovirus B19. Most TCRs appeared rarely, but some public TCRs recurred in many donors.

Note on this clone: Its antigen is as yet unknown.

Both 60 Vbeta primers and 13 Jbeta primers went into the PCR. Clones were read by immunoSEQ multiplex PCR, and TCRdb kept only the in-frame ones, dropping some. The table has about 130,000 clones, approximately 80% seen once. Per the germline V gene, CDR1 is SNHLY and CDR2 is FYNNEI. CDR3 length equals 18 residues. With 0 bases removed from V and 5 bases from J, the gap between germline ends came to 22 bases. The sample was PBMCs. The TCR sequence derives from a man between 18 and 35 years old in good health and CMV-seronegative. This chain joins TRBV2 and TRBJ2-5, with TRBD2 as a possible D gene (5 bases). The CDR3 DNA follows: TGTGCCAGCAGTGAAGCGCTTGGGTTCTCCAACCGCGGGGAGACCCAGTACTTC. As protein: CASSEALGFSNRGETQYF.